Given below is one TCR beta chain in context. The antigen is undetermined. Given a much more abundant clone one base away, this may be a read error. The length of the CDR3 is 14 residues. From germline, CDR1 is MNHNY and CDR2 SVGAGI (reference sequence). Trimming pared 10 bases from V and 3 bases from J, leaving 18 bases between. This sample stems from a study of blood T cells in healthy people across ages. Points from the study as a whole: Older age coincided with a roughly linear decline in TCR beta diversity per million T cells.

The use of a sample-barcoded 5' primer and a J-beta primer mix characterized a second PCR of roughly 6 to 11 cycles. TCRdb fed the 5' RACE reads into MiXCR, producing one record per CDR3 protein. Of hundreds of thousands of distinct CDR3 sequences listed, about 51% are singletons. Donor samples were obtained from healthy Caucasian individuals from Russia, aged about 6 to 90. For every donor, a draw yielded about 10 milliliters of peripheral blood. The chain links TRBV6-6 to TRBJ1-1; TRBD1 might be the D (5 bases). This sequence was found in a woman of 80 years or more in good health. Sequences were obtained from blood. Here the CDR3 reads CANSPFPGDTEAFF. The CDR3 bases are TGTGCCAACAGCCCCTTTCCGGGGGACACTGAAGCTTTCTTT.